This entry describes one TCR beta chain. The data are from a study of blood T cell repertoires in COVID-19. On the study more broadly: The United States, Italy and Spain were the sources of the acute and convalescent COVID-19 samples.

Assay used: immunoSEQ multiplex PCR; TCRdb lists only in-frame clones, some missing. The sample contains around 250,000 clones, approximately 90% of which appear only once. Sequencing was carried out using peripheral blood. This sequence was found in a man under 40 who had recovered from COVID-19.

The CDR3 region is CASSSEGGNNQPQHF. CDR3 sequence (DNA): TGCGCCAGCAGCTCCGAGGGGGGGAACAATCAGCCCCAGCATTTT. The rearrangement joins TRBV5-1 to TRBJ1-5, with D possibly matching TRBD1 (6 bases). The germline V gene encodes CDR1 SGHRS and CDR2 YFSETQ. The CDR3 totals 15 residues. The V and J ends lost 3 bases and 3 bases respectively, with 13 bases between them.